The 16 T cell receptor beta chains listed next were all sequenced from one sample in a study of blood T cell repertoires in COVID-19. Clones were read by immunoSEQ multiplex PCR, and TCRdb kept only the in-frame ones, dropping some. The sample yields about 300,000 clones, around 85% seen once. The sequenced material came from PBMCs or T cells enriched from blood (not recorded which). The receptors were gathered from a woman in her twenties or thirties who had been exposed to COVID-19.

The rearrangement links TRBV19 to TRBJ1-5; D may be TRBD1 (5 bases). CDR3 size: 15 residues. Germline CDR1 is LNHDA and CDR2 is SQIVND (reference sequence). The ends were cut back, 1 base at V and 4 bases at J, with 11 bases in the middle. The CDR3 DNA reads TGTGCCAGTAGTATAGCCAGGGCTGGGAATCAGCCCCAGCATTTT. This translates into CASSIARAGNQPQHF.

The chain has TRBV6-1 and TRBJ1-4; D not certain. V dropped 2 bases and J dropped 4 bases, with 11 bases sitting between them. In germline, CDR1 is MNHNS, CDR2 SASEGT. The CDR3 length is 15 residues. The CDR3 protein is CASSEIWSNNEKLFF. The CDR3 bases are TGTGCCAGCAGTGAAATCTGGAGTAATAATGAAAAACTGTTTTTT.

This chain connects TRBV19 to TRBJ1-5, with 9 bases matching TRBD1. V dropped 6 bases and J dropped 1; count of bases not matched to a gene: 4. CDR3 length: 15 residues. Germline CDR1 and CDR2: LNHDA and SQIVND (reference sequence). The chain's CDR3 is CASRTTGGSNQPQHF. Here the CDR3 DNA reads TGTGCCAGTAGAACTACAGGGGGCAGCAATCAGCCCCAGCATTTT.

As DNA, the CDR3 is TGCGCCAGCAGCCAAGACTCGGTTGGGGCCAACGTCCTGACTTTC. This gives the protein CASSQDSVGANVLTF. The rearrangement joins TRBV4-1 to TRBJ2-6; D is unresolved. Trimming shortened V by 0 bases and J by 3 bases, and 6 bases separated the two germline ends. Germline V gene lookup returns CDR1 MGHRA and CDR2 YSYEKL. CDR3 size: 15 residues.

The CDR3 coding sequence is TGTGCCAGCCGGGACTACCTCACAGATACGCAGTATTTT. It translates to CASRDYLTDTQYF. This chain uses TRBV28 with TRBJ2-3; 7 bases line up with TRBD2. V lost 8 bases to trimming and J lost 2 bases; unmatched junction nucleotides: 4. Germline values: CDR1 MDHEN, CDR2 SYDVKM. The CDR3 sequence is 13 residues long.

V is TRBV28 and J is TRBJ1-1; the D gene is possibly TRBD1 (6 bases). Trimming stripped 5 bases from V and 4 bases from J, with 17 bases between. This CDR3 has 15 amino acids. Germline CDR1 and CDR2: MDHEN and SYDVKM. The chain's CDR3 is CASSLPDSWGTEAFF. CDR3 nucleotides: TGTGCCAGCAGTCTCCCGGACAGTTGGGGCACTGAAGCTTTCTTT. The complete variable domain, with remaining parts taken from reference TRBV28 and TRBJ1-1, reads DVKVTQSSRYLVKRTGEKVFLECVQDMDHENMFWYRQDPGLGLRLIYFSYDVKMKEKGDIPEGYSVSREKKERFSLILESASTNQTSMYLCASSLPDSWGTEAFFGQGTRLTVV.

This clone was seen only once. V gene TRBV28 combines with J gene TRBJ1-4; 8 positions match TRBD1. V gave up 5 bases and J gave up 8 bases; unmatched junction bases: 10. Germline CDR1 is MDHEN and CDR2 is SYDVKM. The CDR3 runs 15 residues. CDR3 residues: CASSPQDRAGEKLFF. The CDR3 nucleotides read TGTGCCAGCAGTCCGCAGGACAGGGCAGGGGAAAAACTGTTTTTT. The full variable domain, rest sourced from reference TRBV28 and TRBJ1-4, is DVKVTQSSRYLVKRTGEKVFLECVQDMDHENMFWYRQDPGLGLRLIYFSYDVKMKEKGDIPEGYSVSREKKERFSLILESASTNQTSMYLCASSPQDRAGEKLFFGSGTQLSVL.

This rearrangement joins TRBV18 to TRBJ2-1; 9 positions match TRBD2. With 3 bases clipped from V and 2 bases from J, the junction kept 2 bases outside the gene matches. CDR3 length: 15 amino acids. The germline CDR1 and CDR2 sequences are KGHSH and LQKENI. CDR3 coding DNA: TGTGCCAGCTCACCTATAGCGGGAGCCTACAATGAGCAGTTCTTC. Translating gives CASSPIAGAYNEQFF.

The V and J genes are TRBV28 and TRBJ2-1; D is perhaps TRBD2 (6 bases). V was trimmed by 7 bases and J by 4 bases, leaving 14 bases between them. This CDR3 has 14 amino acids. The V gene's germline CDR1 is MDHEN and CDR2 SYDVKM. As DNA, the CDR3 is TGTGCCAGCATCCTCACGGGGGTGTACAATGAGCAGTTCTTC. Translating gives CASILTGVYNEQFF.

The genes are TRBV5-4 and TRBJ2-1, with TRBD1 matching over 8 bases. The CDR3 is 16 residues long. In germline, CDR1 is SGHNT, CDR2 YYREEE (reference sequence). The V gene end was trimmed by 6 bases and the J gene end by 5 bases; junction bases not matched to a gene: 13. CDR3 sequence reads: CASTRRGQATNNEQFF. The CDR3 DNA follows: TGTGCCAGCACCCGCCGGGGACAGGCTACCAACAATGAGCAGTTCTTC. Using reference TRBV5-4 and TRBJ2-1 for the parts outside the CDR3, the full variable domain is ETGVTQSPTHLIKTRGQQVTLRCSSQSGHNTVSWYQQALGQGPQFIFQYYREEENGRGNFPPRFSGLQFPNYSSELNVNALELDDSALYLCASTRRGQATNNEQFFGPGTRLTVL.

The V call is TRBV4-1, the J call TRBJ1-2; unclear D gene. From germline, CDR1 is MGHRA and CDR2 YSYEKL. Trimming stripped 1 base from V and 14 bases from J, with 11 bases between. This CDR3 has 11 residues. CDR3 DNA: TGCGCCAGCAGCCAAGCCAGCGGGTATACCTTC. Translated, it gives CASSQASGYTF.

CDR3 bases: TGTGCCAGCAGCAGGGACATAGGGGTAAACACCATATATTTT. Translation: CASSRDIGVNTIYF. V usage is TRBV5-5 and J usage is TRBJ1-3, with D possibly being TRBD1 (6 bases). Trimming removed 4 bases at V and 6 bases at J, with 14 bases between. CDR3 length: 14 residues. Looked up from germline, CDR1 is SGHKS and CDR2 is YYEKEE (reference sequence).

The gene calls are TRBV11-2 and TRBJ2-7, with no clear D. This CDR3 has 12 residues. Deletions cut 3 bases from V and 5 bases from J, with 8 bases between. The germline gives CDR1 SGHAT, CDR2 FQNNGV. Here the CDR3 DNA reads TGTGCCAGCAGCTTGGCCCTCAACGAGCAGTACTTC. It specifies CASSLALNEQYF.

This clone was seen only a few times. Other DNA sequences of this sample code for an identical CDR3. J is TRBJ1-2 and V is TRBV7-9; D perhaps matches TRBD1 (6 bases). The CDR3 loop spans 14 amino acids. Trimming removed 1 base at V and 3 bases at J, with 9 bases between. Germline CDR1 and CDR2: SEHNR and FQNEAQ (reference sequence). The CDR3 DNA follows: TGTGCCAGCAGCTTAGAGACAGGAGACTATGGCTACACCTTC. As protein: CASSLETGDYGYTF.

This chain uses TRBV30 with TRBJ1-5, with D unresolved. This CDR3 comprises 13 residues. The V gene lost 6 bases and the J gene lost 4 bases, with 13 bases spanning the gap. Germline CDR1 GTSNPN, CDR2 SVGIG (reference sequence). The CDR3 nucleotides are TGTGCCTGTCGCGGGAGTGTTAATCAGCCCCAGCATTTT. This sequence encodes CACRGSVNQPQHF.

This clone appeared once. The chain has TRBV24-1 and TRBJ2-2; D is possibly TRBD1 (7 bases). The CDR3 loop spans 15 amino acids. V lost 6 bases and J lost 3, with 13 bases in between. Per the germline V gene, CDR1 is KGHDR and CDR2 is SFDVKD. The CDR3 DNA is TGTGCCACCAGTCCCAGGGGGACTTACACCGGGGAGCTGTTTTTT. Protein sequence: CATSPRGTYTGELFF.